The present T cell receptor (beta chain) was sequenced within a study of T cell changes during pregnancy in multiple sclerosis. TCRdb's copy holds only in-frame clones and misses some; the assay was immunoSEQ multiplex PCR. The table shows about 65,000 clones, with around 92% occurring only once. Material: CD8+ T cells from peripheral blood mononuclear cells, obtained in the third trimester of pregnancy. The sequence came from a female donor in good health, enrolled as a control in a pregnancy study.

Written as DNA, the CDR3 is TGTGCCAGCAGCCAAGGAATGAACAGAATCAACTCTGGGGCCAACGTCCTGACTTTC. It yields the protein CASSQGMNRINSGANVLTF. The chain is built from TRBV4-2 and TRBJ2-6; no clear D. The ends were cut back, 1 base at V and 0 bases at J, with 16 bases in the middle. The V gene's germline CDR1 is LGHNA and CDR2 YNFKEQ. This CDR3 comprises 19 residues.